A single sample is the source of the 22 T cell receptor beta chains below, sequenced in a study of OX40 agonist ivuxolimab in advanced cancers. Repertoires were generated with immunoSEQ multiplex PCR, while TCRdb's copy carries only in-frame clones and drops some. The data show about 55,000 clones, 80% to 90% seen once. The input for sequencing was CD4+ or CD8+ T cells sorted from blood, taken in a trial of the OX40 agonist ivuxolimab. These receptors were taken from an adult with an advanced solid tumor such as melanoma, head and neck, liver or kidney cancer.

This clone was counted a few times. This chain uses TRBV7-9 with TRBJ1-2, with 7 bases aligning to TRBD1. CDR3 length equals 13 residues. V shed 8 bases and J 8 bases; nucleotides not matched to a gene: 11. Per the germline V gene, CDR1 is SEHNR and CDR2 is FQNEAQ (reference sequence). In DNA form, the CDR3 reads TGTGCCAGCTTGGGACAGCGCCCTGGGGGCTACACCTTC. Encoded protein: CASLGQRPGGYTF. The full variable domain, in which reference TRBV7-9 and TRBJ1-2 provide the parts outside the CDR3, is DTGVSQNPRHKITKRGQNVTFRCDPISEHNRLYWYRQTLGQGPEFLTYFQNEAQLEKSRLLSDRFSAERPKGSFSTLEIQRTEQGDSAMYLCASLGQRPGGYTFGSGTRLTVV.

This clone was detected a few times. The chain recombines TRBV4-1 with TRBJ2-2; maybe TRBD2 (5 bases). Deletions cut 1 base from V and 5 bases from J, with 14 bases between. Looked up from germline, CDR1 is MGHRA and CDR2 is YSYEKL. This CDR3 has 16 residues. CDR3 in amino acids: CASSQVAEVGTGELFF. CDR3 coding DNA: TGCGCCAGCAGCCAAGTGGCGGAGGTTGGGACCGGGGAGCTGTTTTTT.

This sequence joins TRBV10-3 and TRBJ2-1; 8 nucleotides match TRBD2. Germline CDR1 is ENHRY and CDR2 is SYGVKD. The V gene end was trimmed by 0 bases and the J gene end by 7 bases; junction bases not matched to a gene: 8. CDR3 length equals 16 residues. CDR3 loop: CAISESAAGAVNEQFF. CDR3 bases: TGTGCCATCAGTGAGTCAGCAGCGGGAGCAGTGAATGAGCAGTTCTTC.

V usage is TRBV18 and J usage is TRBJ2-5; the D gene is possibly TRBD1 (6 bases). Germline values: CDR1 KGHSH, CDR2 LQKENI. There are 15 residues in the CDR3. With 2 bases removed from V and 1 base from J, the gap between germline ends came to 11 bases. The CDR3 is CASSPVQTGQETQYF. In DNA form, the CDR3 reads TGTGCCAGCTCACCAGTACAGACAGGCCAAGAGACCCAGTACTTC.

The chain uses TRBV19 and TRBJ2-2; D possibly corresponds to TRBD2 (5 bases). The germline V and J ends were trimmed by 7 bases and 8 bases, with 14 bases remaining between them. The CDR3 extends over 13 amino acids. Per the germline V gene, CDR1 is LNHDA and CDR2 is SQIVND (reference sequence). The CDR3 DNA sequence: TGTGCCAGTAAGGAGCTCGAGCGGGGGGAGCTGTTTTTT. This sequence encodes CASKELERGELFF. Full variable domain (rest looked up from reference TRBV19 and TRBJ2-2): DGGITQSPKYLFRKEGQNVTLSCEQNLNHDAMYWYRQDPGQGLRLIYYSQIVNDFQKGDIAEGYSVSREKKESFPLTVTSAQKNPTAFYLCASKELERGELFFGEGSRLTVL.

The chain joins TRBV27 to TRBJ2-1, with 8 bases matching TRBD2. Trimming cost V 2 bases and J 4 bases; bases outside gene matches: 4. Germline CDR1 is MNHEY and CDR2 is SMNVEV (reference sequence). The CDR3 consists of 15 residues. The CDR3 DNA reads TGTGCCAGCAGTTTACAGGCTAGCGGGTACAATGAGCAGTTCTTC. It yields the protein CASSLQASGYNEQFF.

The J gene is TRBJ2-7, the V gene TRBV4-2; the D is unclear. The CDR3 has 15 residues. V was clipped by 0 bases and J by 2 bases, with 11 bases between them. Germline-derived CDR1 and CDR2 are LGHNA and YNFKEQ. The CDR3 DNA reads TGTGCCAGCAGCCAAGAAGCCGCCGAGCCCTACGAGCAGTACTTC. Its translation: CASSQEAAEPYEQYF.

V gene TRBV7-9 combines with J gene TRBJ2-2; TRBD1 might be the D (7 bases). CDR3 length: 15 amino acids. V was clipped by 4 bases and J by 3 bases, with 12 bases between them. Germline loops: CDR1 SEHNR, CDR2 FQNEAQ (reference sequence). This chain's CDR3 is CASSSTGEDTGELFF. CDR3 nucleotides: TGTGCCAGCAGCTCCACAGGGGAGGACACCGGGGAGCTGTTTTTT.

This chain joins TRBV2 and TRBJ2-1, with D perhaps TRBD2 (6 bases). Trimming left V 8 bases short and J 5 bases short, with 13 bases between. CDR1 is SNHLY, CDR2 FYNNEI, per germline. The CDR3 length is 13 residues. The CDR3 spells CASRLVPNNEQFF. The CDR3 DNA reads TGTGCCAGCCGACTAGTTCCAAACAATGAGCAGTTCTTC.

The chain joins TRBV7-8 to TRBJ2-4, with unresolved D. The V end lost 0 bases, the J end lost 5 bases, and 11 bases lay between the germline ends. The CDR3 is made up of 15 amino acids. Germline V lookup: CDR1 SGHVS, CDR2 FQNEAQ. The CDR3 protein is CASSLAQGYQNIQYF. CDR3 coding DNA: TGTGCCAGCAGCTTAGCTCAAGGGTACCAAAACATTCAGTACTTC.

This sequence joins TRBV19 and TRBJ2-7; D unclear. The CDR3 is 16 residues long. Trimming left V 3 bases short and J 2 bases short, with 17 bases between. The germline V gene has CDR1 LNHDA and CDR2 SQIVND (reference sequence). This chain's CDR3 is CASSMGLQRPPYEQYF. The CDR3 nucleotides are TGTGCCAGTAGTATGGGCCTACAGAGGCCCCCCTACGAGCAGTACTTC.

The J gene is TRBJ2-7, the V gene TRBV6-5; D not resolved. This CDR3 spans 13 amino acids. Germline V CDR1 and CDR2: MNHEY, SVGAGI. V was pared by 4 bases and J by 4 bases, with 11 bases between. The CDR3 region is CASSSHTKYEQYF. The CDR3 DNA follows: TGTGCCAGCAGTTCTCACACTAAGTACGAGCAGTACTTC.

V is TRBV2 and J is TRBJ2-1; the match to TRBD2 covers 13 bases. The CDR3 runs 17 residues. V dropped 1 base and J dropped 7; count of bases not matched to a gene: 7. The germline V gene encodes CDR1 SNHLY and CDR2 FYNNEI. For the CDR3, the DNA is TGTGCCAGCAGTGAAGGGACTAGCGGGAGTAATCGAAATGAGCAGTTCTTC. Its translation is CASSEGTSGSNRNEQFF.

This chain links TRBV28 with TRBJ1-1; 9 bases are a match to TRBD1. Germline V lookup: CDR1 MDHEN, CDR2 SYDVKM. Trimming at V came to 8 bases and at J to 5 bases, leaving 9 bases not matched to a gene. The CDR3 consists of 14 residues. CDR3 bases: TGTGCCAGCCAACGGGGACAGGGAAGAACTGAAGCTTTCTTT. It translates to CASQRGQGRTEAFF. The whole variable domain, filled in from reference TRBV28 and TRBJ1-1, reads DVKVTQSSRYLVKRTGEKVFLECVQDMDHENMFWYRQDPGLGLRLIYFSYDVKMKEKGDIPEGYSVSREKKERFSLILESASTNQTSMYLCASQRGQGRTEAFFGQGTRLTVV.

This sequence joins TRBV28 and TRBJ2-4; 11 bases fit TRBD2. The CDR3 is 16 residues long. V trimming: 6 bases; J trimming: 8 bases; junction bases outside the gene matches: 12. Per the germline V gene, CDR1 is MDHEN and CDR2 is SYDVKM. The CDR3 region has the DNA TGTGCCAGCAGCGATACTAGCGGGAGTTGGTCGGACATTCAGTACTTC. Residues: CASSDTSGSWSDIQYF.

The chain links TRBV2 to TRBJ2-1, with TRBD2 matching 7 bases. This CDR3 has 13 amino acids. Per germline, CDR1 SNHLY and CDR2 FYNNEI. Losses at the gene ends were 4 bases for V and 8 bases for J; bases not matched to a gene: 5. The CDR3: CASSGGGVDEQFF. CDR3 bases: TGTGCCAGCAGTGGGGGAGGGGTTGATGAGCAGTTCTTC.

The chain couples TRBV13 to TRBJ2-1, with 10 nucleotides matching TRBD2. Trimming at V came to 3 bases and at J to 5 bases, leaving 19 bases not matched to a gene. The germline V gene has CDR1 PRHDT and CDR2 FYEKMQ (reference sequence). The CDR3 is made up of 20 amino acids. CDR3 in DNA: TGTGCCAGCAGCTTGGCGGTTCCAAATGCAGCGGGAGGGCCGGACAATGAGCAGTTCTTC. It is translated as CASSLAVPNAAGGPDNEQFF.

The gene calls are TRBV14 and TRBJ2-6; D remains ambiguous. V was shortened by 6 bases and J by 0 bases, with 9 bases between the two germline ends. The CDR3 spans 15 residues. Germline loops: CDR1 SGHDN, CDR2 FVKESK. The CDR3 DNA reads as TGTGCCAGCAGTCTAAGAAGCTCTGGGGCCAACGTCCTGACTTTC. The encoded protein is CASSLRSSGANVLTF.

In its sample, this clone was seen once. The V call is TRBV6-1, the J call TRBJ1-3; D is uncertain. This CDR3 is built from 17 residues. The germline V gene encodes CDR1 MNHNS and CDR2 SASEGT. Between the trimmed V and J ends, which lost 2 bases and 1 base, there was a span of 15 bases. In DNA, the CDR3 is TGTGCCAGCAGTGAATATAAGAGGGAAAGGTCTGGAAACACCATATATTTT. Protein sequence: CASSEYKRERSGNTIYF.

The V call is TRBV9, the J call TRBJ2-1, with a possible D match to TRBD2 (5 bases). Between the trimmed V and J ends, which lost 4 bases and 0 bases, there was a span of 11 bases. This CDR3 has 15 amino acids. From germline, CDR1 is SGDLS and CDR2 YYNGEE. DNA of the CDR3: TGTGCCAGCAGCCCCGGGGTAAGCTCCTACAATGAGCAGTTCTTC. Its protein is CASSPGVSSYNEQFF.

V is TRBV6-1 and J is TRBJ2-5; weak D call: TRBD1 (5 bases). The CDR3 consists of 15 residues. Trimming cost V 0 bases and J 7 bases, with 15 bases left between them. CDR1 and CDR2 from the germline V gene are MNHNS and SASEGT. The chain's CDR3 is CASSEALGPVGTQYF. In DNA form, the CDR3 reads TGTGCCAGCAGTGAAGCGCTGGGGCCCGTGGGGACCCAGTACTTC.

V and J are TRBV12-5 and TRBJ2-1, with a possible D match to TRBD2 (5 bases). The CDR3 consists of 12 residues. Germline CDR1 is LGHNT and CDR2 is FRNRAP. V was pared by 3 bases and J by 10 bases, with 10 bases between. The CDR3 region has the DNA TGTGCTAGTGGTTTCGGTCCGGGGGAGCAGTTCTTC. It is translated as CASGFGPGEQFF.